The TCR beta chain described here comes from a study of T cell changes during pregnancy in multiple sclerosis. This table comes from immunoSEQ multiplex PCR, and its TCRdb copy is limited to in-frame clones, with some not included. The repertoire holds approximately 24,000 clones, with roughly 90% as singletons. Trimming removed 2 bases from V and 5 bases from J, with 12 bases in between. Germline V gene data show CDR1 as LNHDA and CDR2 as SQIVND (reference sequence). There are 15 residues in the CDR3. V is TRBV19 and J is TRBJ2-2; D gene uncertain. The sample consisted of CD8+ T cells from peripheral blood mononuclear cells, taken in the third trimester of pregnancy. The TCR was taken from a female donor in good health, enrolled as a control in a pregnancy study. The CDR3 coding sequence is TGTGCCAGTAGTATATTTTTATCGGGTACCGGGGAGCTGTTTTTT. The encoded protein is CASSIFLSGTGELFF.